This T cell receptor beta chain was recovered during a study of cytomegalovirus exposure and HLA in healthy donors. The germline V gene has CDR1 MNHNS and CDR2 SASEGT. V lost 4 bases and J lost 2, with 14 bases in between. This CDR3 region has 15 residues. Primers for the PCR totalled 60 Vbeta and 13 Jbeta. Clones were sequenced by immunoSEQ multiplex PCR, and TCRdb holds only the in-frame ones, with some missing. The sample carries tens of thousands of clones, about 75% recorded once. Sequenced: PBMCs. The source is a female donor in good health and CMV-seronegative. The chain recombines TRBV6-1 with TRBJ2-5, with a weak D call TRBD2 (6 bases). CDR3 DNA: TGTGCCAGCAGTGCCCTGGAGGGGTGGCAAGAGACCCAGTACTTC. Its translation: CASSALEGWQETQYF.